The 2 T cell receptor beta chains reported below all come from one sample, sequenced in a study of cytomegalovirus exposure and HLA in healthy donors. PCR was performed using 60 Vbeta and 13 Jbeta primers. Clones were sequenced by immunoSEQ multiplex PCR, and TCRdb holds only the in-frame ones, with some missing. The table records about 100,000 clones, roughly 76% of them present only once. Sample: PBMCs. These receptors were taken from a woman aged 55-69 years in good health and CMV-seropositive.

The chain carries TRBV10-1 and TRBJ2-5; unclear D gene. This CDR3 comprises 12 residues. Trimming stripped 6 bases from V and 4 bases from J, with 9 bases between. Germline V lookup: CDR1 WNHNN, CDR2 SYGVQD (reference sequence). DNA for the CDR3: TGCGCCAGCAGCCAACAGAGAGAGACCCAGTACTTC. This encodes CASSQQRETQYF.

V gene TRBV7-3 combines with J gene TRBJ2-1, with D unresolved. This CDR3 has 12 amino acids. Germline V gene lookup returns CDR1 SGHTA and CDR2 FQGTGA. Trimming removed 2 bases at V and 6 bases at J, with 5 bases between. CDR3 amino acids: CASSLSGNEQFF. CDR3 DNA: TGTGCCAGCAGCTTATCCGGCAATGAGCAGTTCTTC. Supplemented by reference TRBV7-3 and TRBJ2-1, the full variable domain reads GAGVSQTPSNKVTEKGKYVELRCDPISGHTALYWYRQSLGQGPEFLIYFQGTGAADDSGLPNDRFFAVRPEGSVSTLKIQRTERGDSAVYLCASSLSGNEQFFGPGTRLTVL.